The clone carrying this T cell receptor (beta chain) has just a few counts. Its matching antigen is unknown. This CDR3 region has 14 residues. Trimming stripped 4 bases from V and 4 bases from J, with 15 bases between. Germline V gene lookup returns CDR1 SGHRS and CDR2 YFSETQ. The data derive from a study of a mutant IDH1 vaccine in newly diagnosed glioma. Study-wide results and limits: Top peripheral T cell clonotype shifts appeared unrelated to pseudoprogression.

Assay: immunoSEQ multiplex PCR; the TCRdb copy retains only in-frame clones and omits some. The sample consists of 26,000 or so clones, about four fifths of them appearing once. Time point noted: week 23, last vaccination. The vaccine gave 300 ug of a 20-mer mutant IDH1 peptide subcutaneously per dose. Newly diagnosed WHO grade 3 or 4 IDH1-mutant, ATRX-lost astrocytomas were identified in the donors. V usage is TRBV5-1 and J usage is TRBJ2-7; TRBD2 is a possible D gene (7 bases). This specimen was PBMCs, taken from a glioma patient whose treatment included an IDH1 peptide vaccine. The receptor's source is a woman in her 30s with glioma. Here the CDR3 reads CASSREGGDYEQYF. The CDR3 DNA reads TGCGCCAGCAGCCGAGAGGGGGGGGATTACGAGCAGTACTTC.